These T cell receptor beta chains were read from a single sample in a study of cytomegalovirus exposure and HLA in healthy donors. The data were produced by immunoSEQ multiplex PCR, yet TCRdb's version contains in-frame clones alone and is incomplete. Of 150,000 to 200,000 clones in the sample, roughly 80% are singletons; the top ten hold roughly 1.3%. The sample was PBMCs. The receptors were sampled from a woman in her fifties or sixties in good health and CMV-seronegative. CDR3s include the opening cysteine and the closing phenylalanine or tryptophan. D genes are given only for firm matches. Some rows mark clone size as missing; the rest say once, few, many or name a class of expanded clone.

size: -
J: TRBJ2-5
D: -
V: TRBV9
CDR3: CASSVEGFGETQYF
DNA: TGTGCCAGCAGCGTAGAAGGCTTCGGGGAGACCCAGTACTTC

size: few
J: TRBJ2-6
D: TRBD1
V: TRBV7-7
CDR3: CASSSKVGQGNVLTF
DNA: TGTGCCAGCAGCTCTAAGGTGGGACAGGGAAACGTCCTGACTTTC

size: -
J: TRBJ2-7
D: -
V: TRBV19
CDR3: CASSIETGTYEQYF
DNA: TGTGCCAGTAGTATAGAGACGGGGACCTACGAGCAGTACTTC

size: -
J: TRBJ2-4
D: TRBD2
V: TRBV5-6
CDR3: CASSLGLAGGLAKNIQYF
DNA: TGTGCCAGCAGCTTGGGGCTAGCGGGGGGACTAGCCAAAAACATTCAGTACTTC

size: -
J: TRBJ2-1
D: TRBD2
V: TRBV9
CDR3: CASSVVDLAGVAEQFF
DNA: TGTGCCAGCAGCGTGGTAGACTTAGCGGGAGTAGCTGAGCAGTTCTTC

size: -
J: TRBJ1-1
D: -
V: TRBV7-8
CDR3: CATREGTEAFF
DNA: TGTGCCACCCGGGAAGGCACTGAAGCTTTCTTT

size: -
J: TRBJ1-1
D: TRBD1
V: TRBV20-1
CDR3: CSARGQGEAFF
DNA: TGCAGTGCTAGAGGACAGGGAGAAGCTTTCTTT

size: -
J: TRBJ1-2
D: -
V: TRBV7-9
CDR3: CASTGSNYGYTF
DNA: TGTGCCAGCACGGGGTCAAACTATGGCTACACCTTC

size: -
J: TRBJ2-1
D: TRBD2
V: TRBV27
CDR3: CASSSSGKPSYNEQFF
DNA: TGTGCCAGCAGCTCTAGCGGGAAACCCTCCTACAATGAGCAGTTCTTC

size: -
J: TRBJ2-7
D: -
V: TRBV19
CDR3: CASSLRRGGAYEQYF
DNA: TGTGCCAGTAGTCTCCGTAGAGGGGGGGCCTACGAGCAGTACTTC

size: -
J: TRBJ1-5
D: -
V: TRBV20-1
CDR3: CSASPDQPQHF
DNA: TGCAGTGCTAGCCCCGATCAGCCCCAGCATTTT

size: few
J: TRBJ1-5
D: -
V: TRBV28
CDR3: CASSLGLQQFYQPQHF
DNA: TGTGCCAGCAGTTTAGGCCTTCAACAGTTCTATCAGCCCCAGCATTTT

size: -
J: TRBJ2-4
D: -
V: TRBV5-6
CDR3: CASSLNHRADIQYF
DNA: TGTGCCAGCAGCTTGAATCACAGGGCTGACATTCAGTACTTC

size: -
J: TRBJ2-1
D: TRBD2
V: TRBV7-2
CDR3: CASSPGTSGKQFF
DNA: TGTGCCAGCAGCCCTGGGACTAGCGGTAAGCAGTTCTTC

size: -
J: TRBJ2-7
D: TRBD2
V: TRBV7-8
CDR3: CASSLVGLAYEQYF
DNA: TGTGCCAGCAGCTTAGTGGGACTAGCCTACGAGCAGTACTTC

size: -
J: TRBJ2-2
D: -
V: TRBV9
CDR3: CASSRFSSSGTGELFF
DNA: TGTGCCAGCAGCCGGTTTTCTAGTTCTGGCACCGGGGAGCTGTTTTTT

size: few
J: TRBJ2-5
D: -
V: TRBV19
CDR3: CASSTGPGVTQYF
DNA: TGTGCCAGTAGTACCGGACCAGGGGTGACCCAGTACTTC

size: -
J: TRBJ2-1
D: -
V: TRBV4-3
CDR3: CASSQDQEGDEQFF
DNA: TGCGCCAGCAGCCAAGACCAGGAAGGGGATGAGCAGTTCTTC

size: -
J: TRBJ1-6
D: -
V: TRBV11-2
CDR3: CASSLALQGSSSYNSPLHF
DNA: TGTGCCAGCAGCTTAGCGTTACAGGGCAGTAGCTCCTATAATTCACCCCTCCACTTT

size: -
J: TRBJ2-7
D: -
V: TRBV15
CDR3: CATSPRGHSYEQYF
DNA: TGTGCCACCAGCCCCAGAGGGCACTCCTACGAGCAGTACTTC

size: -
J: TRBJ1-1
D: TRBD1
V: TRBV6-1
CDR3: CASSSAGTGNTEAFF
DNA: TGTGCCAGCAGCTCCGCCGGGACAGGGAACACTGAAGCTTTCTTT

size: -
J: TRBJ1-5
D: TRBD1
V: TRBV6-5
CDR3: CASRGQANQPQHF
DNA: TGTGCCAGCAGAGGACAGGCTAATCAGCCCCAGCATTTT

size: -
J: TRBJ2-7
D: TRBD1
V: TRBV28
CDR3: CASSLAPGQAASYEQYF
DNA: TGTGCCAGCAGTCTCGCCCCGGGACAGGCCGCCTCCTACGAGCAGTACTTC

size: -
J: TRBJ1-3
D: -
V: TRBV15
CDR3: CATSRDRAGNTIYF
DNA: TGTGCCACCAGCAGAGATCGGGCTGGAAACACCATATATTTT

size: -
J: TRBJ1-1
D: TRBD1
V: TRBV28
CDR3: CASRPTTGAWEAFF
DNA: TGTGCCAGCAGACCAACAACAGGGGCGTGGGAAGCTTTCTTT

size: -
J: TRBJ2-1
D: TRBD1
V: TRBV4-3
CDR3: CASSQGTGAGLEQFF
DNA: TGCGCCAGCAGCCAAGGGACAGGGGCTGGCTTGGAGCAGTTCTTC

size: -
J: TRBJ1-1
D: -
V: TRBV2
CDR3: CASGRGRPRGTEAFF
DNA: TGTGCCAGCGGGAGGGGACGCCCGAGGGGCACTGAAGCTTTCTTT

size: -
J: TRBJ2-7
D: TRBD2
V: TRBV27
CDR3: CASASGPTYEQYF
DNA: TGTGCCAGCGCTAGCGGCCCAACCTACGAGCAGTACTTC

size: few
J: TRBJ2-3
D: TRBD2
V: TRBV7-9
CDR3: CASSHFFKRGDTDTQYF
DNA: TGTGCCAGCAGCCACTTTTTCAAGCGGGGGGATACAGATACGCAGTATTTT

size: -
J: TRBJ2-1
D: TRBD2
V: TRBV7-2
CDR3: CASSLGLAGVGEQFF
DNA: TGTGCCAGCAGCCTCGGACTAGCGGGGGTTGGTGAGCAGTTCTTC

size: -
J: TRBJ2-3
D: TRBD2
V: TRBV7-2
CDR3: CASSLGDGRAVADTQYF
DNA: TGTGCCAGCAGCTTAGGGGACGGGAGGGCCGTAGCAGATACGCAGTATTTT

size: -
J: TRBJ2-3
D: TRBD1
V: TRBV5-4
CDR3: CASSKTGADTQYF
DNA: TGTGCCAGCAGCAAAACAGGGGCAGATACGCAGTATTTT

size: -
J: TRBJ1-6
D: -
V: TRBV16
CDR3: CASSQESSYNSPLHF
DNA: TGTGCCAGCAGCCAAGAGAGCTCCTATAATTCACCCCTCCACTTT

size: -
J: TRBJ2-7
D: -
V: TRBV5-1
CDR3: CASSLAQGSYEQYF
DNA: TGCGCCAGCAGCTTGGCCCAGGGGTCCTACGAGCAGTACTTC

size: -
J: TRBJ2-7
D: -
V: TRBV6-5
CDR3: CASSYSSAGNYEQYF
DNA: TGTGCCAGCAGTTACTCCTCAGCAGGGAACTACGAGCAGTACTTC

size: -
J: TRBJ1-5
D: -
V: TRBV7-2
CDR3: CASSPWASLSNQPQHF
DNA: TGTGCCAGCAGCCCATGGGCTTCCCTGAGCAATCAGCCCCAGCATTTT

size: -
J: TRBJ2-7
D: -
V: TRBV6-6
CDR3: CASSYFGGSYEQYF
DNA: TGTGCCAGCAGTTACTTCGGGGGATCCTACGAGCAGTACTTC